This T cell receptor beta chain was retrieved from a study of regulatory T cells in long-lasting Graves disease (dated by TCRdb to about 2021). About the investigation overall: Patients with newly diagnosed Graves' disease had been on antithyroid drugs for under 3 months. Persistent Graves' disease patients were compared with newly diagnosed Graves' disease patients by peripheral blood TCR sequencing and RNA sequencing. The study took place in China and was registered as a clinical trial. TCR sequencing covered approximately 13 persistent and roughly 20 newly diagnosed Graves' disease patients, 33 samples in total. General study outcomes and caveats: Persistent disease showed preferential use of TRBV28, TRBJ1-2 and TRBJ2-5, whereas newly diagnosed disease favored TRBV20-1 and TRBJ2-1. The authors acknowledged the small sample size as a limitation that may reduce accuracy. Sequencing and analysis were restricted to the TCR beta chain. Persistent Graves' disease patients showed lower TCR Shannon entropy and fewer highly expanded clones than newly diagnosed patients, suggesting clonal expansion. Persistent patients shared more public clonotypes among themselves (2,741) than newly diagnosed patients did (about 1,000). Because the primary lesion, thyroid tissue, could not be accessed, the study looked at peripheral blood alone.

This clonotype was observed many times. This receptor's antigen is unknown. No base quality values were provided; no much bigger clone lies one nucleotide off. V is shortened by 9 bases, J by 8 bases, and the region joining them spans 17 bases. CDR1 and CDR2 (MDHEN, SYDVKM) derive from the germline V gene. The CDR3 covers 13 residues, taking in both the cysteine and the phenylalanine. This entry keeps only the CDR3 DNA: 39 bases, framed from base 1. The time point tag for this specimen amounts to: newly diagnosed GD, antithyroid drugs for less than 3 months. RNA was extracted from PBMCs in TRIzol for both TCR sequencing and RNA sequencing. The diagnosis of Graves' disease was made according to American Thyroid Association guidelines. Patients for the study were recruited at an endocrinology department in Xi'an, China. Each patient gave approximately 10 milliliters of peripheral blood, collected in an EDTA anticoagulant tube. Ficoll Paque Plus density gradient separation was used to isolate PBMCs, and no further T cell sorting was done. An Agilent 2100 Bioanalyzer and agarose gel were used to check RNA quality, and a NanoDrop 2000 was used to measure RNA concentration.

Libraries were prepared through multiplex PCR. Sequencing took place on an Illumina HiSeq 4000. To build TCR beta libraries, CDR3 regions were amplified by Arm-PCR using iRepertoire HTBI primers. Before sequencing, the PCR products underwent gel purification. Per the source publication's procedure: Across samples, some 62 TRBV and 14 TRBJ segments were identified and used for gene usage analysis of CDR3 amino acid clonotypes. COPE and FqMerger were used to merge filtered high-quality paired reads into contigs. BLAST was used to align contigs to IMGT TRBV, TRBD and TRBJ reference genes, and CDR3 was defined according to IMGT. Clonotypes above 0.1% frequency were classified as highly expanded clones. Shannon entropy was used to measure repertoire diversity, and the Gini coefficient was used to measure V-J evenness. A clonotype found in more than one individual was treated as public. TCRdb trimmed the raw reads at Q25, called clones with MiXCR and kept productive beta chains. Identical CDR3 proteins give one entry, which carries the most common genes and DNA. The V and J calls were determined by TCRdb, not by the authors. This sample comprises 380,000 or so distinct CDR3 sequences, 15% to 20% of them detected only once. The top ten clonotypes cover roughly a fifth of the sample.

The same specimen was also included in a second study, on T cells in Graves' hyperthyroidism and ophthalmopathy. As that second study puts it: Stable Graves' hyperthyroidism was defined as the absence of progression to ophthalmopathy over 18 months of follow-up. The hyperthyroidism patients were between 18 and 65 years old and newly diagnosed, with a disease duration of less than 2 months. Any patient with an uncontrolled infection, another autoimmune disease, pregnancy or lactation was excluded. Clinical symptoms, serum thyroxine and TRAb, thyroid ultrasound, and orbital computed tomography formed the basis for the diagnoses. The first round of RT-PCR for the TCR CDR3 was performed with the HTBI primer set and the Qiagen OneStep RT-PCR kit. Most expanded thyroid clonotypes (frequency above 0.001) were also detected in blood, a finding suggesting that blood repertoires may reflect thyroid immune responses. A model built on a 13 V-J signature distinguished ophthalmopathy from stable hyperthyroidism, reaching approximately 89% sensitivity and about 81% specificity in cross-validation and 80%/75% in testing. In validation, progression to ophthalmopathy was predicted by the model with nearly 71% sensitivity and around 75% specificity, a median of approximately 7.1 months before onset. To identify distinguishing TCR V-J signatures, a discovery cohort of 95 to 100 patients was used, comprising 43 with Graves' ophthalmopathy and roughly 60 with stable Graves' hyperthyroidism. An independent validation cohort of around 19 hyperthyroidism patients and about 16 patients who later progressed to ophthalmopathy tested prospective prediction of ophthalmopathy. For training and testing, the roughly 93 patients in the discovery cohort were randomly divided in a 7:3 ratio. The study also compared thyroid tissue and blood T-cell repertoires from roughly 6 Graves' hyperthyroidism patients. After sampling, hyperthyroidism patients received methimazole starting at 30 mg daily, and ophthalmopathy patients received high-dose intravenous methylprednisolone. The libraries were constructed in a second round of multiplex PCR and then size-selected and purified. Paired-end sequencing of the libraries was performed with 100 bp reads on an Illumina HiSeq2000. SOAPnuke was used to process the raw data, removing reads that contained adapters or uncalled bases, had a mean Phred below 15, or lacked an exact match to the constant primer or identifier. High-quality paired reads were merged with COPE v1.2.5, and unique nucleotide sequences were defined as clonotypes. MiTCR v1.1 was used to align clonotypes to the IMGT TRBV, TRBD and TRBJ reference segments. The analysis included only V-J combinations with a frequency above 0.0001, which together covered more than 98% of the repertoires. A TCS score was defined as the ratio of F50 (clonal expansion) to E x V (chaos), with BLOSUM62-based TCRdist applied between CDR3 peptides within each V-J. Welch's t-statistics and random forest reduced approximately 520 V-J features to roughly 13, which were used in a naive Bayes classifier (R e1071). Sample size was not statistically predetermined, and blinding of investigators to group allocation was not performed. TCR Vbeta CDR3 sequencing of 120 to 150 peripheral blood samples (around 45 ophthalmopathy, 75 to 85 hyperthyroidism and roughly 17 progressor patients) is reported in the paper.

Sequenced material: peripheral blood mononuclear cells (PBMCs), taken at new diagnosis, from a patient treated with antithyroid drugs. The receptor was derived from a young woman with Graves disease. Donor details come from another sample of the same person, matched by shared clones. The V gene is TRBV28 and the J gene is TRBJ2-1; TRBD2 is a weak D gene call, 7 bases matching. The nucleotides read TGTGCCAGTATCGAATGGGGGGGCTATGAGCAGTTCTTC. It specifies CASIEWGGYEQFF.